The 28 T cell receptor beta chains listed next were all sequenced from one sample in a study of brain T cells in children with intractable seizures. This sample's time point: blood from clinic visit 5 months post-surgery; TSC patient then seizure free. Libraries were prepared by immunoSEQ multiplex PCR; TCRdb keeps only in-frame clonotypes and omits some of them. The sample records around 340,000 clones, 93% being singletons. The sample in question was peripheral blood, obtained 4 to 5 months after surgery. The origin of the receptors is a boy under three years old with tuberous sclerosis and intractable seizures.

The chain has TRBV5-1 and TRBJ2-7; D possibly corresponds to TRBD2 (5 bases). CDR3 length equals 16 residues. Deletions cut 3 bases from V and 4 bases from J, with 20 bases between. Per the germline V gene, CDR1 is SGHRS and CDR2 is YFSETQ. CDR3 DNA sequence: TGCGCCAGCAGCTCCACACCGGGAACCCTGATTTACGAGCAGTACTTC. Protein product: CASSSTPGTLIYEQYF.

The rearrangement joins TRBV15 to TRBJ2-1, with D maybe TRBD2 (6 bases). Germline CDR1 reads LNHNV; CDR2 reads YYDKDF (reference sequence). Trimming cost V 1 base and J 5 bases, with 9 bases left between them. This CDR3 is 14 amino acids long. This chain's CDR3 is CATSRGGGHNEQFF. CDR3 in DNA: TGTGCCACCAGCAGAGGCGGAGGGCACAATGAGCAGTTCTTC. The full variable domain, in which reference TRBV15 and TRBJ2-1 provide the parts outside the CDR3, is DAMVIQNPRYQVTQFGKPVTLSCSQTLNHNVMYWYQQKSSQAPKLLFHYYDKDFNNEADTPDNFQSRRPNTSFCFLDIRSPGLGDTAMYLCATSRGGGHNEQFFGPGTRLTVL.

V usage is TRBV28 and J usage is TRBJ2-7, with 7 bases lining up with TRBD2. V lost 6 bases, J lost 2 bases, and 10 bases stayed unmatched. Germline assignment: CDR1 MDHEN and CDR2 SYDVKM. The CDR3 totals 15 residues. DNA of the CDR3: TGTGCCAGCAGCCTGACTAGCCGACCCGCCTACGAGCAGTACTTC. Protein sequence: CASSLTSRPAYEQYF.

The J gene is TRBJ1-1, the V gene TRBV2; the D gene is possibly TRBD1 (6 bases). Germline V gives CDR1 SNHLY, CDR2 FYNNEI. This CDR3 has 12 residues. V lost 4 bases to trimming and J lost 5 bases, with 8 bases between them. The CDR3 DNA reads TGTGCCAGCAGTGGAGGGGGGACTGAAGCTTTCTTT. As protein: CASSGGGTEAFF.

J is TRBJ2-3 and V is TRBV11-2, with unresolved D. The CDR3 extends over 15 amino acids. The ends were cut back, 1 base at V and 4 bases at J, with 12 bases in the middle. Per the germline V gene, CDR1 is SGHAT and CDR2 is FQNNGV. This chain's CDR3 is CASSLVAWSADTQYF. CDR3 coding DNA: TGTGCCAGCAGCTTAGTGGCCTGGTCGGCAGATACGCAGTATTTT.

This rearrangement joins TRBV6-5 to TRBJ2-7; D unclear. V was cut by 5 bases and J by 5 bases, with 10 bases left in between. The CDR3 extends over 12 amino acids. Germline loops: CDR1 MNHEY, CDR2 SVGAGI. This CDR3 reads CASSPNLHEQYF. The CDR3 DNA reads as TGTGCCAGCAGTCCTAATCTCCACGAGCAGTACTTC.

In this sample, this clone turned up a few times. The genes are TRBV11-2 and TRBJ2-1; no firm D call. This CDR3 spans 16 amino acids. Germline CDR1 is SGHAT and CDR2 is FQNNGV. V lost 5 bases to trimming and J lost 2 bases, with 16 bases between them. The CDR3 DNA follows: TGTGCCAGCAGCGTCGGACGGGCCGGGCCCTACAATGAGCAGTTCTTC. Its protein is CASSVGRAGPYNEQFF.

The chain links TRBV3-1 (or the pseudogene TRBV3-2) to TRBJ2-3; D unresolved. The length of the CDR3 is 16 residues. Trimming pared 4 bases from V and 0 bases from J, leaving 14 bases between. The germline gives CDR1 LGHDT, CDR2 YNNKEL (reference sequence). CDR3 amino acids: CASSLLGPVSTDTQYF. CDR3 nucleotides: TGTGCCAGCAGCCTCCTAGGGCCGGTTAGCACAGATACGCAGTATTTT.

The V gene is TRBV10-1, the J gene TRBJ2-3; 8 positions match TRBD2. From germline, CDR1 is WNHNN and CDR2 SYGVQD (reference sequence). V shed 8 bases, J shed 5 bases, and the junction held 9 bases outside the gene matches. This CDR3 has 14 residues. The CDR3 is CASGAGVLIDTQYF. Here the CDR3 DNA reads TGCGCCAGCGGAGCGGGAGTGTTGATAGATACGCAGTATTTT.

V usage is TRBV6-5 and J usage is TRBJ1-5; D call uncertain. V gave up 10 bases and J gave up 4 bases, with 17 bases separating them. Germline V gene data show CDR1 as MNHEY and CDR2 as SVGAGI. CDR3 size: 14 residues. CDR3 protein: CATSRGSGNQPQHF. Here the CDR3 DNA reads TGTGCCACCTCTCGTGGGTCTGGGAATCAGCCCCAGCATTTT.

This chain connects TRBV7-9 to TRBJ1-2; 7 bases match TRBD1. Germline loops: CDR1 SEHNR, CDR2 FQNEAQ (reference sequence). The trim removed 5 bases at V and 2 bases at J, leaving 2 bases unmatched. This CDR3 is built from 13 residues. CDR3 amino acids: CASSPTGNYGYTF. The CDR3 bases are TGTGCCAGCAGCCCGACAGGGAACTATGGCTACACCTTC.

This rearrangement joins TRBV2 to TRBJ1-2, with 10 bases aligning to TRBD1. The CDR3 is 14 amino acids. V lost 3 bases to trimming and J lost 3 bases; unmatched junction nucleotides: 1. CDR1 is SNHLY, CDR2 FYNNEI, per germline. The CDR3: CASSEGQGYYGYTF. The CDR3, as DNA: TGTGCCAGCAGTGAGGGACAGGGGTACTATGGCTACACCTTC.

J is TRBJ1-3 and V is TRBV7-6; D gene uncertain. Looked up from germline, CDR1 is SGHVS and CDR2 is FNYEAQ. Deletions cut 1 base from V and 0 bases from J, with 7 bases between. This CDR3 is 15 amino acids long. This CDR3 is CASSLGTDSGNTIYF. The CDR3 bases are TGTGCCAGCAGCTTAGGGACTGACTCTGGAAACACCATATATTTT. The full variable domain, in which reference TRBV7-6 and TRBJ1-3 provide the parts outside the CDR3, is GAGVSQSPRYKVTKRGQDVALRCDPISGHVSLYWYRQALGQGPEFLTYFNYEAQQDKSGLPNDRFSAERPEGSISTLTIQRTEQRDSAMYRCASSLGTDSGNTIYFGEGSWLTVV.

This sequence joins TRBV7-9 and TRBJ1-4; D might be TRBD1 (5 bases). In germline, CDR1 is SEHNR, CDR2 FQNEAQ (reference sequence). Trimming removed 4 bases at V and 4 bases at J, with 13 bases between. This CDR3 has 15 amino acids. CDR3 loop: CASSSSDRVNEKLFF. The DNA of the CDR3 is TGTGCCAGCAGCTCCTCTGACAGAGTTAATGAAAAACTGTTTTTT.

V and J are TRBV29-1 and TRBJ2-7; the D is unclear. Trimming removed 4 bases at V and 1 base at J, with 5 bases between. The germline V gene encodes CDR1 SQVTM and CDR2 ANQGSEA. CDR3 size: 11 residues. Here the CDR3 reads CSVVQSYEQYF. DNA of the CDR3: TGCAGCGTTGTACAATCCTACGAGCAGTACTTC.

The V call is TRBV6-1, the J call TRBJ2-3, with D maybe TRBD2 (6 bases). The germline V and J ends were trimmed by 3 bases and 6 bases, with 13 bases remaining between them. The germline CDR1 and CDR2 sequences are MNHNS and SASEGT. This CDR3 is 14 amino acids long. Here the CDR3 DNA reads TGTGCCAGCAGTGATTTGGCGGGGCCGGATACGCAGTATTTT. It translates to CASSDLAGPDTQYF.

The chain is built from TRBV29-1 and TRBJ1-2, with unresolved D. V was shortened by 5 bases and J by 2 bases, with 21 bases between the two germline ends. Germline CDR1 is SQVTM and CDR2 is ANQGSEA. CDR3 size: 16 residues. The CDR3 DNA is TGCAGCGTTCGGCGTGATGCTCCGCTTTTCAACTATGGCTACACCTTC. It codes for CSVRRDAPLFNYGYTF. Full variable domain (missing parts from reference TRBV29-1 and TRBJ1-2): SAVISQKPSRDICQRGTSLTIQCQVDSQVTMMFWYRQQPGQSLTLIATANQGSEATYESGFVIDKFPISRPNLTFSTLTVSNMSPEDSSIYLCSVRRDAPLFNYGYTFGSGTRLTVV.

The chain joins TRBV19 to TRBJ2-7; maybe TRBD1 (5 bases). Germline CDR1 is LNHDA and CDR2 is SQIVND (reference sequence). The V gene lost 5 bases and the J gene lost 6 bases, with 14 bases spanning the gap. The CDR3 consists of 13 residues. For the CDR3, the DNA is TGTGCCAGTAGTGCACGTCAGGGCAGCGAGCAGTACTTC. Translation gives CASSARQGSEQYF.

The CDR3 here is CASSLKLAGTDTQYF. CDR3 DNA: TGTGCCAGCAGCCTCAAACTAGCGGGCACAGATACGCAGTATTTT. The V gene is TRBV7-9, the J gene TRBJ2-3, with 8 bases matching TRBD2. The CDR3 extends over 15 amino acids. The germline V gene has CDR1 SEHNR and CDR2 FQNEAQ (reference sequence). J lost 1 base, V lost 5 bases, and 5 bases had no gene match.

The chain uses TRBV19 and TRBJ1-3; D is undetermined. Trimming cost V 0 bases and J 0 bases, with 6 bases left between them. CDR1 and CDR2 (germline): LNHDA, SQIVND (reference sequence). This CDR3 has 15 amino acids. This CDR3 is CASSIEVFSGNTIYF. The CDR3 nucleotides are TGTGCCAGTAGTATAGAGGTGTTCTCTGGAAACACCATATATTTT.

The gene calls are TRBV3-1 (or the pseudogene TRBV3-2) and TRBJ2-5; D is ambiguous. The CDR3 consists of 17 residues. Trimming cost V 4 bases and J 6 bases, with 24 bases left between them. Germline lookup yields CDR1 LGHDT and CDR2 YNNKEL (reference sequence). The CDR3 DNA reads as TGTGCCAGCAGCCGAGCCCAAGGGTGGCTAGTTCTGAAGACCCAGTACTTC. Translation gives CASSRAQGWLVLKTQYF.

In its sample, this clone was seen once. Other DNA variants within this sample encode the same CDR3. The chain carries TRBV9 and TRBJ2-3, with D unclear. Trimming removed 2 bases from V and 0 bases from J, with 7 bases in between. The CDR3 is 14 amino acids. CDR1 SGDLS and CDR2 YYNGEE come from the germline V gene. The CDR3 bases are TGTGCCAGCAGCGTCAGTACTAGCACAGATACGCAGTATTTT. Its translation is CASSVSTSTDTQYF.

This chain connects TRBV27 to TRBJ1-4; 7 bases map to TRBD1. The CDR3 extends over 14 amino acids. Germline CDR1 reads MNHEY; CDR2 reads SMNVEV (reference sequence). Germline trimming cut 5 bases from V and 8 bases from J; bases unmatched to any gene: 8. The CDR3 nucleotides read TGTGCCAGCAGTCCCGACAGGGAGAGGGAAAAACTGTTTTTT. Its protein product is CASSPDREREKLFF.

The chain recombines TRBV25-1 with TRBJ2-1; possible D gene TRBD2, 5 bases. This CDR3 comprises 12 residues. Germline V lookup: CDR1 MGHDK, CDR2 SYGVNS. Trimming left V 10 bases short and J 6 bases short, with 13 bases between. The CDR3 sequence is CATRPAGNEQFF. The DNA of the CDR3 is TGTGCCACCCGACCGGCGGGCAATGAGCAGTTCTTC.

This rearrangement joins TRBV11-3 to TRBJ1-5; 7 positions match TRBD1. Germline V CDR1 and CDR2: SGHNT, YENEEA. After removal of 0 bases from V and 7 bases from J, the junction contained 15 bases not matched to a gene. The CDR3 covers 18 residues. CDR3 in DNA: TGTGCCAGCAGCTTAGATAGGTCGCGTGACAGGGAGAAACAGCCCCAGCATTTT. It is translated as CASSLDRSRDREKQPQHF.

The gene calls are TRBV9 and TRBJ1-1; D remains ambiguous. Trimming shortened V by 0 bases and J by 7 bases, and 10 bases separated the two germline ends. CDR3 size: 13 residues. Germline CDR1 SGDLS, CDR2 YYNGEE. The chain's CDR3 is CASSVEPADEAFF. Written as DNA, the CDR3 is TGTGCCAGCAGCGTAGAACCGGCGGATGAAGCTTTCTTT.

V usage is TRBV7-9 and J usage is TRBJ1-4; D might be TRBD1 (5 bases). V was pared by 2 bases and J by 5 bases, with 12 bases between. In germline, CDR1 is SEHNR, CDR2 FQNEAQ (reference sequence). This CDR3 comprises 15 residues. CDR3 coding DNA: TGTGCCAGCAGCTTATGGGGACGGCAGAATGAAAAACTGTTTTTT. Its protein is CASSLWGRQNEKLFF.

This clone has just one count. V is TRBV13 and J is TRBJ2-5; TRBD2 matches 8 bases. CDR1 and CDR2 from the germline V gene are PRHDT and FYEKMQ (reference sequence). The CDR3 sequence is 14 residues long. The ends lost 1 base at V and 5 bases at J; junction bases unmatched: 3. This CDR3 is CASSLVAGGETQYF. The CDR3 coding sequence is TGTGCCAGCAGCTTAGTCGCGGGGGGCGAGACCCAGTACTTC.